This T cell receptor beta chain emerged from a study of shared clonotypes between healthy human individuals. This table comes from immunoSEQ multiplex PCR, and its TCRdb copy is limited to in-frame clones, with some not included. The data hold about 2.1 million clones, with roughly 95% observed a single time. Naive CD8 isolation took CD45RO-negative cells positively selected for CCR7 and excluded terminally differentiated effector memory CD45RA+ cells. V lost 5 bases and J lost 8; bases outside the gene matches: 12. The CDR3 is 16 amino acids. CDR1 is SEHNR, CDR2 FQNEAQ, per germline (reference sequence).

Material for sequencing was naive CD8+ T cells from PBMCs. The TCR was taken from a man between 18 and 29 years old in good health. Some clones in this sample may be carry-over from other donors' samples. This chain links TRBV7-9 with TRBJ2-1, with 10 bases lining up with TRBD2. The CDR3 nucleotides are TGTGCCAGCAGCCCTGGGGCTAGCGGGAGTATGCATGAGCAGTTCTTC. As protein: CASSPGASGSMHEQFF.